The TCR beta chain under discussion was sequenced for a study of T cells after yellow fever vaccination. TCRdb reprocessed the 5' RACE reads via MiXCR and lists one record per CDR3 protein. In the table there are 610,000 or so distinct CDR3 sequences, roughly an eighth of which are singletons. This clonotype turned up a few times. The CDR3 sequence is 12 residues long. The chain joins TRBV21-1 to TRBJ2-7. TRBV21-1 is tagged as a pseudogene. The sequences come from PBMCs, collected on the day of the yellow fever booster vaccination. The clonotype comes from a young man who received the YFV17D yellow fever vaccine. In DNA, the CDR3 is TGTGCCAGCAGCAAAGGGTGGTATGAGCAGTACTTC. Protein: CASSKGWYEQYF.